A selection of T cell receptor beta chains follows, all from one sample in a study of blood T cells in healthy people across ages. Each CDR3 protein gets one entry after TCRdb re-called the 5' RACE reads with MiXCR. The profile shows 1.5 million to 2 million distinct CDR3 sequences, about 39% of them singletons. The sequenced sample consisted of blood. The source is a human donor in good health. The CDR3 runs from the conserved cysteine through the conserved F or W. The D gene is left open where the match is weak. Clone size is given for some rows only: seen once, a few or many times, or a class if the clone is expanded.

d_call: NA; j_call: TRBJ2-5; clone_size: NA; v_call: TRBV21-1; cdr3_aa: CASSARTKEEQYF; cdr3_nt: TGTGCCAGCAGCGCTCGGACCAAAGAGGAGCAGTACTTC
d_call: NA; j_call: TRBJ1-1; clone_size: once; v_call: TRBV6-6; cdr3_aa: CASSRQVENTEAFF; cdr3_nt: TGTGCCAGCAGTAGACAGGTGGAGAACACTGAAGCTTTCTTT
d_call: NA; j_call: TRBJ2-7; clone_size: NA; v_call: TRBV10-3; cdr3_aa: CAISESTWGSNEQYF; cdr3_nt: TGTGCCATCAGTGAGTCGACCTGGGGGTCGAACGAGCAGTACTTC
d_call: TRBD1; j_call: TRBJ1-2; clone_size: few; v_call: TRBV9; cdr3_aa: CASSPWTGGGGYTF; cdr3_nt: TGTGCCAGCAGCCCGTGGACAGGGGGAGGTGGCTACACCTTC
d_call: NA; j_call: TRBJ1-5; clone_size: NA; v_call: TRBV15; cdr3_aa: CATRDRLPNQPQHF; cdr3_nt: TGTGCCACCAGAGACAGGCTCCCAAATCAGCCCCAGCATTTT
d_call: TRBD1; j_call: TRBJ2-3; clone_size: NA; v_call: TRBV6-1; cdr3_aa: CAIGTGGEGTQYF; cdr3_nt: TGTGCCATCGGGACAGGGGGCGAGGGTACGCAGTATTTT
d_call: NA; j_call: TRBJ1-1; clone_size: NA; v_call: TRBV19; cdr3_aa: CASRLLPTDEAFF; cdr3_nt: TGTGCCAGTAGACTCCTCCCGACAGACGAAGCTTTCTTT
d_call: TRBD1; j_call: TRBJ1-3; clone_size: NA; v_call: TRBV5-1; cdr3_aa: CASSDPGTGVSTIYF; cdr3_nt: TGCGCCAGCAGCGACCCCGGGACAGGGGTGAGCACCATATATTTT
d_call: TRBD1; j_call: TRBJ1-1; clone_size: NA; v_call: TRBV7-2; cdr3_aa: CASSYRGGDTEAFF; cdr3_nt: TGTGCCAGCAGCTACAGGGGAGGGGACACTGAAGCTTTCTTT
d_call: TRBD1; j_call: TRBJ2-7; clone_size: NA; v_call: TRBV10-3; cdr3_aa: CAIHTGVTTYEQYF; cdr3_nt: TGTGCCATCCACACAGGGGTTACCACCTACGAGCAGTACTTC
d_call: NA; j_call: TRBJ2-3; clone_size: NA; v_call: TRBV11-2; cdr3_aa: CASSPVRETDTQYF; cdr3_nt: TGTGCCAGCAGCCCCGTGAGGGAAACAGATACGCAGTATTTT
d_call: NA; j_call: TRBJ2-5; clone_size: NA; v_call: TRBV9; cdr3_aa: CASSVLGGHQETQYF; cdr3_nt: TGTGCCAGCAGCGTATTGGGGGGCCACCAAGAGACCCAGTACTTC
d_call: TRBD1; j_call: TRBJ1-4; clone_size: many; v_call: TRBV29-1; cdr3_aa: CSVGQPNEKLFF; cdr3_nt: TGCAGCGTGGGACAGCCTAATGAAAAACTGTTTTTT
d_call: NA; j_call: TRBJ2-3; clone_size: few; v_call: TRBV6-2/TRBV6-3; cdr3_aa: CASSYHVLSGTDTQYF; cdr3_nt: TGTGCCAGCAGTTACCACGTCCTGAGTGGCACAGATACGCAGTATTTT
d_call: TRBD2; j_call: TRBJ2-7; clone_size: few; v_call: TRBV7-2; cdr3_aa: CASSLEAASGAYEQYF; cdr3_nt: TGTGCCAGCAGCTTAGAGGCAGCTAGCGGGGCCTACGAGCAGTACTTC
d_call: NA; j_call: TRBJ1-4; clone_size: NA; v_call: TRBV6-2/TRBV6-3; cdr3_aa: CASNGGATNEKLFF; cdr3_nt: TGTGCCAGCAACGGAGGCGCAACTAATGAAAAACTGTTTTTT
d_call: NA; j_call: TRBJ1-2; clone_size: few; v_call: TRBV20-1; cdr3_aa: CSARVPHYKRGGDYGYTF; cdr3_nt: TGCAGTGCTAGAGTACCCCACTATAAAAGGGGAGGCGACTATGGCTACACCTTC